These 30 T cell receptor beta chains share one sample of origin, sequenced in a study of shared clonotypes between healthy human individuals. TCRdb's copy holds only in-frame clones and misses some; the assay was immunoSEQ multiplex PCR. Of 650,000 to 800,000 clones in the sample, over 55% are singletons; the top ten hold under 2%. Input material: memory CD4+ T cells sorted from blood. As for subset: CD45RA-negative fraction. Receptors were obtained from a woman under 40 in good health.

This chain uses TRBV9 with TRBJ2-3; 9 bases are shared with TRBD2. V shed 0 bases, J shed 7 bases, and the junction held 6 bases outside the gene matches. The CDR3 covers 15 residues. Germline CDR1 SGDLS, CDR2 YYNGEE. CDR3 DNA: TGTGCCAGCAGCGTAGTAGCGGGAGAAGGAAATACGCAGTATTTT. As protein: CASSVVAGEGNTQYF.

The chain couples TRBV30 to TRBJ2-7, with 8 nucleotides matching TRBD2. The germline V gene encodes CDR1 GTSNPN and CDR2 SVGIG (reference sequence). The CDR3 loop spans 14 amino acids. Trimming removed 2 bases from V and 9 bases from J; junction bases left unmatched: 12. The CDR3 is CAWSLASGSRAQYF. In DNA form, the CDR3 reads TGTGCCTGGAGTCTGGCGAGCGGGAGTAGGGCGCAGTACTTC.

This clone was recorded at least ten times. This rearrangement joins TRBV27 to TRBJ1-1, with D perhaps matching TRBD1 (5 bases). With 6 bases removed from V and 8 bases from J, the gap between germline ends came to 25 bases. CDR1 MNHEY and CDR2 SMNVEV come from the germline V gene (reference sequence). The CDR3 totals 16 residues. The CDR3: CASSPPRTRSWTEAFF. CDR3 sequence (DNA): TGTGCCAGCAGCCCACCCCGGACACGCTCGTGGACCGAAGCTTTCTTT.

J is TRBJ1-1 and V is TRBV28, with TRBD1 matching over 8 bases. The CDR3 loop spans 14 amino acids. After removal of 1 base from V and 12 bases from J, the junction contained 10 bases not matched to a gene. From germline, CDR1 is MDHEN and CDR2 SYDVKM. CDR3 sequence (DNA): TGTGCCAGCAGTTTATATCGGGACAGGTCTATAACTTTCTTT. Its translation is CASSLYRDRSITFF.

This clone came up a few times. This sequence joins TRBV5-8 and TRBJ2-2; D gene unclear. V gave up 5 bases and J gave up 0 bases, with 8 bases separating them. The CDR3 is 14 residues long. CDR1 and CDR2 (germline): SGHTS, YDEGEE. CDR3 sequence: CASRRASNTGELFF. The CDR3 DNA reads TGTGCCAGCAGAAGGGCCTCGAACACCGGGGAGCTGTTTTTT.

The chain couples TRBV7-9 to TRBJ2-5, with TRBD2 matching 8 bases. Per the germline V gene, CDR1 is SEHNR and CDR2 is FQNEAQ (reference sequence). The ends lost 3 bases at V and 3 bases at J; junction bases unmatched: 3. The CDR3 is made up of 14 amino acids. CDR3 amino acids: CASSFSLAEETQYF. For the CDR3, the DNA is TGTGCCAGCAGCTTTTCACTAGCGGAAGAGACCCAGTACTTC.

This chain joins TRBV7-3 and TRBJ2-3; 14 bases agree with TRBD2. With 5 bases clipped from V and 8 bases from J, the junction kept 3 bases outside the gene matches. The CDR3 extends over 14 amino acids. CDR1 and CDR2 (germline): SGHTA, FQGTGA. CDR3 sequence (DNA): TGTGCCAGCAGCCCCGGGACTAGCGGGAGTACGCAGTATTTT. Its translation: CASSPGTSGSTQYF.

The chain links TRBV28 to TRBJ2-5; D gene unclear. Germline V gene data show CDR1 as MDHEN and CDR2 as SYDVKM. V lost 8 bases, J lost 1 base, and 14 bases lay in between. The CDR3 has 14 amino acids. The CDR3 DNA follows: TGTGCCAGCGCCCGCCCGGCTTCCCAAGAGACCCAGTACTTC. Amino acid sequence: CASARPASQETQYF.

The DNA of the CDR3 is TGTGCCAGCAGTCCCACCAGGCTCGGGAACAGGGACACCGGGGAGCTGTTTTTT. Amino acids: CASSPTRLGNRDTGELFF. This sequence joins TRBV7-9 and TRBJ2-2; D is perhaps TRBD1 (6 bases). The CDR3 consists of 18 residues. Germline CDR1 and CDR2: SEHNR and FQNEAQ (reference sequence). Trimming took off 6 bases at V and 3 bases at J, with 23 bases between the two ends.

The chain joins TRBV5-1 to TRBJ1-1; D perhaps matches TRBD1 (5 bases). Germline CDR1 reads SGHRS; CDR2 reads YFSETQ. The CDR3 length is 13 residues. V was trimmed by 3 bases and J by 0 bases, leaving 6 bases between them. CDR3 in DNA: TGCGCCAGCAGCTGGGACCTGAACACTGAAGCTTTCTTT. It specifies CASSWDLNTEAFF.

Concerning this clone: A read error may be the cause here, since a much bigger clone is one base away. The rearrangement uses TRBV4-2 and TRBJ1-2, with D perhaps TRBD1 (6 bases). With 0 bases removed from V and 4 bases from J, the gap between germline ends came to 12 bases. CDR3 length equals 15 residues. CDR1 LGHNA and CDR2 YNFKEQ come from the germline V gene. Written as DNA, the CDR3 is TGTGCCAGCAGCCAAGATTACAGGGTTAGCTATGGCTACACCTTC. Translation: CASSQDYRVSYGYTF.

The chain uses TRBV6-5 and TRBJ1-2; no clear D. The CDR3 loop spans 12 amino acids. Trimming took 6 bases from V and 8 from J, leaving 13 bases between them. Germline V gene data show CDR1 as MNHEY and CDR2 as SVGAGI. The CDR3 DNA sequence: TGTGCCAGCAGGTCTGGGATGGGGGGCTACACCTTC. Its translation is CASRSGMGGYTF.

The table lists this clone with a few counts. V and J are TRBV5-1 and TRBJ2-7, with 7 bases that match TRBD1. This CDR3 is built from 14 residues. CDR1 SGHRS and CDR2 YFSETQ come from the germline V gene. After removal of 4 bases from V and 6 bases from J, the junction contained 10 bases not matched to a gene. The CDR3 DNA sequence: TGCGCCAGCAGCACAGAGTACAGGGGTGGCGAGCAGTACTTC. Protein product: CASSTEYRGGEQYF.

The rearrangement links TRBV5-4 to TRBJ2-5; 10 nucleotides match TRBD1. V shed 2 bases, J shed 4 bases, and the junction held 5 bases outside the gene matches. The CDR3 spans 15 residues. Germline V gene sequence: CDR1 SGHNT, CDR2 YYREEE (reference sequence). Here the CDR3 reads CASSFGQGVGETQYF. DNA for the CDR3: TGTGCCAGCAGCTTCGGACAGGGGGTCGGAGAGACCCAGTACTTC.

The V gene is TRBV9, the J gene TRBJ2-2, with 9 positions matching TRBD2. CDR1 is SGDLS, CDR2 YYNGEE, per germline. The CDR3 covers 18 residues. J gave up 3 bases and V 2 bases, and 11 bases lay outside the gene matches. CDR3 amino acids: CASSVNSGSVGDTGELFF. In DNA, the CDR3 is TGTGCCAGCAGCGTTAATAGCGGGAGTGTCGGCGACACCGGGGAGCTGTTTTTT.

In its sample, this clone was seen a few times. The chain couples TRBV2 to TRBJ2-7; 9 positions agree with TRBD2. Germline CDR1 and CDR2: SNHLY and FYNNEI. The CDR3 has 14 amino acids. J lost 6 bases, V lost 1 base, and 4 bases had no gene match. The chain's CDR3 is CASSEEPAGGEQYF. The CDR3 nucleotides are TGTGCCAGCAGTGAAGAGCCAGCGGGAGGCGAGCAGTACTTC.

The chain combines TRBV2 with TRBJ2-7, with TRBD2 identical over 14 bases. The CDR3 has 17 residues. Trimming took 7 bases from V and 0 from J; bases not matched to a gene: 8. Germline loops: CDR1 SNHLY, CDR2 FYNNEI. The CDR3 sequence: CASTRTSGRRSSYEQYF. CDR3 DNA sequence: TGTGCCAGCACCAGGACTAGCGGGAGGCGCAGCTCCTACGAGCAGTACTTC.

This clone was observed many times. This rearrangement joins TRBV7-2 to TRBJ2-1, with 8 bases matching TRBD1. V shed 5 bases and J 4 bases; nucleotides not matched to a gene: 4. Germline CDR1 and CDR2: SGHTA and FQGNSA. The CDR3 loop spans 14 amino acids. CDR3 protein: CASSQGAIYNEQFF. The CDR3 DNA follows: TGTGCCAGCAGCCAGGGGGCAATATACAATGAGCAGTTCTTC.

The rearrangement uses TRBV6-5 and TRBJ2-7, with 8 nucleotides matching TRBD2. The CDR3 is made up of 15 amino acids. V lost 5 bases and J lost 3; bases outside the gene matches: 9. The germline gives CDR1 MNHEY, CDR2 SVGAGI. The CDR3 DNA reads as TGTGCCAGCAGTGGGCCGGCGAGCGGGAGCTACGAGCAGTACTTC. Its translation is CASSGPASGSYEQYF.

This chain links TRBV2 with TRBJ1-2; D remains ambiguous. This CDR3 is 14 amino acids long. The germline V gene encodes CDR1 SNHLY and CDR2 FYNNEI. Trimming left V 5 bases short and J 2 bases short, with 12 bases between. The CDR3 bases are TGTGCCAGCAGTCTACGGATAGAGAACTATGGCTACACCTTC. This sequence encodes CASSLRIENYGYTF.

This chain uses TRBV11-2 with TRBJ2-7; D is ambiguous. The V gene's germline CDR1 is SGHAT and CDR2 FQNNGV. The CDR3 loop spans 14 amino acids. V was trimmed by 0 bases and J by 7 bases, leaving 13 bases between them. The CDR3 nucleotides are TGTGCCAGCAGCTTAGACAGGTACTCGTGGGAGCAGTACTTC. Residues: CASSLDRYSWEQYF.

The chain uses TRBV27 and TRBJ2-2; no clear D gene. This CDR3 comprises 16 residues. Germline assignment: CDR1 MNHEY and CDR2 SMNVEV (reference sequence). Trimming left V 2 bases short and J 0 bases short, with 10 bases between. For the CDR3, the DNA is TGTGCCAGCAGTTTAAGGAGCGCCACGAACACCGGGGAGCTGTTTTTT. It is translated as CASSLRSATNTGELFF.

The chain combines TRBV29-1 with TRBJ1-4, with a weak D call TRBD1 (6 bases). The CDR3 totals 13 residues. The germline V and J ends were trimmed by 6 bases and 5 bases, with 13 bases remaining between them. Germline CDR1 and CDR2: SQVTM and ANQGSEA. The CDR3 region is CSVRTDRNEKLFF. CDR3 DNA: TGCAGCGTCAGGACAGATCGGAATGAAAAACTGTTTTTT. Complete variable domain (other parts from reference TRBV29-1 and TRBJ1-4): SAVISQKPSRDICQRGTSLTIQCQVDSQVTMMFWYRQQPGQSLTLIATANQGSEATYESGFVIDKFPISRPNLTFSTLTVSNMSPEDSSIYLCSVRTDRNEKLFFGSGTQLSVL.

This sequence joins TRBV23-1 and TRBJ1-5; a weak D match, TRBD1 (6 bases). TRBV23-1 is reported as an ORF; its role is uncertain. This CDR3 spans 15 amino acids. Trimming cost V 4 bases and J 0 bases, with 10 bases left between them. CDR3 in DNA: TGCGCCAGCAGTCCCCAGGGGTATAGCAATCAGCCCCAGCATTTT. Its protein is CASSPQGYSNQPQHF.

V is TRBV11-2 and J is TRBJ2-7; perhaps TRBD1 as D (6 bases). CDR1 SGHAT and CDR2 FQNNGV come from the germline V gene. V was shortened by 1 base and J by 3 bases, with 10 bases between the two germline ends. The CDR3 totals 14 residues. Written as DNA, the CDR3 is TGTGCCAGCAGCTTAGGACAGGTTGTCTACGAGCAGTACTTC. Translated, it gives CASSLGQVVYEQYF.

The gene calls are TRBV28 and TRBJ2-3; D not certain. The CDR3 length is 12 residues. From germline, CDR1 is MDHEN and CDR2 SYDVKM. V dropped 6 bases and J dropped 2 bases, with 6 bases sitting between them. DNA of the CDR3: TGTGCCAGCAGACCTCTCACAGATACGCAGTATTTT. Protein sequence: CASRPLTDTQYF. The full variable domain, its missing parts supplied by reference TRBV28 and TRBJ2-3, is DVKVTQSSRYLVKRTGEKVFLECVQDMDHENMFWYRQDPGLGLRLIYFSYDVKMKEKGDIPEGYSVSREKKERFSLILESASTNQTSMYLCASRPLTDTQYFGPGTRLTVL.

The chain joins TRBV5-1 to TRBJ2-1; 8 bases are a match to TRBD2. The V and J ends lost 4 bases and 6 bases, in that order; junction bases with no gene match: 9. The V gene's germline CDR1 is SGHRS and CDR2 YFSETQ. The CDR3 has 15 residues. CDR3 DNA: TGCGCCAGCAGCCATCCGGGACTAGTAAGCAATGAGCAGTTCTTC. Translated: CASSHPGLVSNEQFF.

This rearrangement joins TRBV2 to TRBJ1-1; a possible D gene is TRBD1 (5 bases). V was pared by 6 bases and J by 2 bases, with 13 bases between. The germline gives CDR1 SNHLY, CDR2 FYNNEI. This CDR3 region has 14 residues. The CDR3 sequence is CASRGRAINTEAFF. CDR3 coding DNA: TGTGCCAGCAGGGGACGGGCAATTAACACTGAAGCTTTCTTT.

The rearrangement joins TRBV9 to TRBJ2-3, with 7 bases that match TRBD2. The CDR3 covers 14 residues. Germline loops: CDR1 SGDLS, CDR2 YYNGEE. The J segment lost 6 bases and the V segment lost 5 bases, leaving 9 bases of the junction unmatched. CDR3 residues: CASSRSGKLDTQYF. CDR3 DNA sequence: TGTGCCAGCAGTCGAAGCGGGAAGTTGGATACGCAGTATTTT.

The genes are TRBV11-1 and TRBJ2-3, with TRBD2 as a possible D gene (5 bases). V dropped 2 bases and J dropped 1 base, with 13 bases sitting between them. In germline, CDR1 is SGHAT, CDR2 FQDESV (reference sequence). The CDR3 runs 16 residues. The CDR3 DNA is TGTGCCAGCAGCTTAATAGGGAGTCGGGGCACAGATACGCAGTATTTT. This sequence encodes CASSLIGSRGTDTQYF.